One and the same sample provided the 20 T cell receptor beta chains below, sequenced in a study of T cells in Graves' hyperthyroidism and ophthalmopathy. RNA transcripts provided the source from which TCR beta CDR3 regions were amplified. HTBI primers drove first-round RT-PCR of the TCR CDR3. One entry per CDR3 protein results from TCRdb running MiXCR on the multiplex PCR reads. The sample yields approximately 490,000 distinct CDR3 sequences, less than 25% seen once. The specimen was blood. Every receptor here comes from a woman in her 70s with Graves' ophthalmopathy.

In its sample, this clonotype was seen a few times. The V call is TRBV30, the J call TRBJ1-1, with a possible D match to TRBD1 (5 bases). V dropped 3 bases and J dropped 4 bases, with 12 bases sitting between them. This CDR3 is 13 amino acids long. Germline V gene data show CDR1 as GTSNPN and CDR2 as SVGIG (reference sequence). CDR3 nucleotides: TGTGCCTGGAGGCGACCGGGGGGCACTGAAGCTTTCTTT. Translated: CAWRRPGGTEAFF.

The table lists this clonotype with many counts. The chain employs TRBV12-3 or TRBV12-4 and TRBJ1-5, with D possibly TRBD1 on 6 matching bases. The CDR3 sequence is 16 residues long. Trimming stripped 3 bases from V and 2 bases from J, with 14 bases between. The CDR3 DNA reads TGTGCCAGCAGTTTGGGGGGGGCAGGGGGCAATCAGCCCCAGCATTTT. Its protein is CASSLGGAGGNQPQHF.

This chain joins TRBV10-3 and TRBJ2-3; 9 bases fit TRBD2. Per the germline V gene, CDR1 is ENHRY and CDR2 is SYGVKD. The CDR3 extends over 16 amino acids. V lost 3 bases to trimming and J lost 1 base; unmatched junction nucleotides: 5. CDR3 sequence (DNA): TGTGCCATCAGTGATCTAGCGGGAATCGGCACAGATACGCAGTATTTT. Its translation is CAISDLAGIGTDTQYF.

The chain employs TRBV3-1 and TRBJ1-6; D not certain. The CDR3 has 14 residues. The V end was cut by 1 base, the J end by 9 bases, with 10 bases between. Germline V CDR1 and CDR2: LGHDT, YNNKEL (reference sequence). The CDR3 protein is CASSQVGEGSPLHF. CDR3 coding DNA: TGTGCCAGCAGCCAAGTTGGGGAGGGTTCACCCCTCCACTTT.

This clonotype appeared a few times. The chain joins TRBV12-3 or TRBV12-4 to TRBJ2-1; 9 nucleotides match TRBD2. Germline trimming cut 7 bases from V and 0 bases from J; bases unmatched to any gene: 4. The length of the CDR3 is 15 residues. The CDR3 here is CASIFSGSSYNEQFF. Here the CDR3 DNA reads TGTGCCAGCATTTTTAGCGGGAGCTCCTACAATGAGCAGTTCTTC.

The CDR3 spells CASSPDLTGDYGYTF. The DNA for the CDR3 is TGTGCCAGCTCACCGGACCTGACAGGGGACTATGGCTACACCTTC. The genes are TRBV18 and TRBJ1-2, with TRBD1 identical over 8 bases. Germline V lookup: CDR1 KGHSH, CDR2 LQKENI. V gave up 3 bases and J gave up 3 bases; unmatched junction bases: 6. The CDR3 totals 15 residues.

The chain carries TRBV6-1 and TRBJ1-4; D may be TRBD1 (5 bases). Germline CDR1 is MNHNS and CDR2 is SASEGT. CDR3 length equals 15 residues. The V end was cut by 6 bases, the J end by 7 bases, with 18 bases between. CDR3 region: CASRRTSGGVEKLFF. Here the CDR3 DNA reads TGTGCCAGCAGACGTACCTCGGGGGGAGTTGAAAAACTGTTTTTT.

This clonotype was observed at least ten times. The rearrangement links TRBV7-3 to TRBJ1-2; D might be TRBD1 (6 bases). The CDR3 is made up of 14 amino acids. Trimming pared 1 base from V and 6 bases from J, leaving 12 bases between. Germline-derived CDR1 and CDR2 are SGHTA and FQGTGA. The CDR3 DNA reads as TGTGCCAGCAGCTTAAATCCACAGGGCGATGGCTACACCTTC. Translated, it gives CASSLNPQGDGYTF.

The genes are TRBV9 and TRBJ2-1, with D possibly TRBD1 on 6 matching bases. Trimming cost V 3 bases and J 2 bases, with 12 bases left between them. Germline V gene data show CDR1 as SGDLS and CDR2 as YYNGEE. The CDR3 consists of 15 residues. The CDR3 protein is CASSGAGTTYNEQFF. CDR3 sequence (DNA): TGTGCCAGCAGCGGGGCCGGGACAACCTACAATGAGCAGTTCTTC.

This clonotype was detected only a few times. The V gene is TRBV19, the J gene TRBJ1-5; possibly TRBD1 for D (6 bases). V lost 3 bases and J lost 1, with 10 bases in between. Germline CDR1 is LNHDA and CDR2 is SQIVND (reference sequence). This CDR3 contains 15 residues. In DNA form, the CDR3 reads TGTGCCAGTAGTATTCAGGGGAGCAGCAATCAGCCCCAGCATTTT. Amino acids: CASSIQGSSNQPQHF. The whole variable domain, filled in from reference TRBV19 and TRBJ1-5, reads DGGITQSPKYLFRKEGQNVTLSCEQNLNHDAMYWYRQDPGQGLRLIYYSQIVNDFQKGDIAEGYSVSREKKESFPLTVTSAQKNPTAFYLCASSIQGSSNQPQHFGDGTRLSIL.

This clonotype has more than one count but fewer than ten. The genes are TRBV28 and TRBJ1-1; D remains unclear. The germline CDR1 and CDR2 sequences are MDHEN and SYDVKM. The V and J ends lost 11 bases and 5 bases respectively, with 12 bases between them. CDR3 length: 11 amino acids. The CDR3 is CAVSRGTEAFF. The CDR3 bases are TGTGCCGTCTCCCGAGGGACTGAAGCTTTCTTT.

This clonotype has ten or more counts. The chain uses TRBV29-1 and TRBJ1-5, with a weak D call TRBD1 (6 bases). Germline CDR1 and CDR2: SQVTM and ANQGSEA. V lost 5 bases to trimming and J lost 5 bases, with 13 bases between them. This CDR3 contains 13 residues. CDR3 residues: CSVTIHRDQPQHF. In DNA, the CDR3 is TGCAGCGTTACCATCCACAGGGATCAGCCCCAGCATTTT.

The V call is TRBV7-3, the J call TRBJ2-2, with D possibly being TRBD1 (6 bases). The ends were cut back, 4 bases at V and 4 bases at J, with 13 bases in the middle. The CDR3 length is 15 residues. The germline CDR1 and CDR2 sequences are SGHTA and FQGTGA. The CDR3 DNA sequence: TGTGCCAGCAGCTCAGCAGGGGCGGGCACCGGGGAGCTGTTTTTT. Amino acids: CASSSAGAGTGELFF. Using reference TRBV7-3 and TRBJ2-2 for the parts outside the CDR3, the full variable domain is GAGVSQTPSNKVTEKGKYVELRCDPISGHTALYWYRQSLGQGPEFLIYFQGTGAADDSGLPNDRFFAVRPEGSVSTLKIQRTERGDSAVYLCASSSAGAGTGELFFGEGSRLTVL.

In regard to this clonotype: With a much larger clone just one base away, this may be a read error. V and J are TRBV6-5 and TRBJ1-1; the D gene is possibly TRBD1 (5 bases). The CDR3 is 15 amino acids. V was cut by 4 bases and J by 5 bases, with 17 bases left in between. In germline, CDR1 is MNHEY, CDR2 SVGAGI. The CDR3 reads CASSLTTGPGTEAFF. The CDR3 DNA sequence: TGTGCCAGCAGTTTAACCACAGGCCCGGGGACTGAAGCTTTCTTT.

The table lists this clonotype with a few counts. This chain uses TRBV2 with TRBJ1-1; no firm D call. Deletions cut 0 bases from V and 2 bases from J, with 10 bases between. The CDR3 is 15 amino acids. The germline gives CDR1 SNHLY, CDR2 FYNNEI. CDR3 nucleotides: TGTGCCAGCAGTGAAGCGCGCATGGGAAACACTGAAGCTTTCTTT. Encoded protein: CASSEARMGNTEAFF.

Comments on this clonotype: This may arise from a read error, as a much more abundant clone is one base away. The V gene is TRBV7-2, the J gene TRBJ1-2; unclear D gene. CDR1 and CDR2 from the germline V gene are SGHTA and FQGNSA. The CDR3 loop spans 15 amino acids. V lost 3 bases and J lost 0, with 11 bases in between. In nucleotides, the CDR3 is TGTGCCAGCAGCTTCGAAGGCAGCTCTAACTATGGCTACACCTTC. This codes for CASSFEGSSNYGYTF.

This clonotype was picked up a small number of times. The chain recombines TRBV29-1 with TRBJ1-4, with a tentative D call TRBD1 (6 bases). The ends were cut back, 4 bases at V and 10 bases at J, with 16 bases in the middle. Germline V CDR1 and CDR2: SQVTM, ANQGSEA. The CDR3 extends over 13 amino acids. The CDR3 region is CSVVRDTAGKLFF. The CDR3 coding sequence is TGCAGCGTTGTACGGGACACAGCGGGAAAACTGTTTTTT.

This clonotype was seen a handful of times. The chain couples TRBV28 to TRBJ2-5; tentatively, D is TRBD1 or TRBD2 (7 bases each). Germline V gene lookup returns CDR1 MDHEN and CDR2 SYDVKM. The CDR3 is 14 amino acids. V lost 7 bases and J 4 bases, leaving 16 bases between the germline ends. As DNA, the CDR3 is TGTGCCAGCATACCAGGGGGGGTAGGAGAGACCCAGTACTTC. This encodes CASIPGGVGETQYF.

This clonotype was counted only a few times. This chain uses TRBV7-9 with TRBJ2-7; D is undetermined. The V end lost 3 bases, the J end lost 0 bases, and 12 bases lay between the germline ends. The CDR3 spans 15 residues. Germline loops: CDR1 SEHNR, CDR2 FQNEAQ (reference sequence). This CDR3 reads CASSFRGASSYEQYF. Here the CDR3 DNA reads TGTGCCAGCAGCTTCCGAGGCGCCAGCTCCTACGAGCAGTACTTC.

The genes are TRBV10-2 and TRBJ1-4; D remains ambiguous. CDR3 length: 14 residues. Trimming removed 6 bases at V and 5 bases at J, with 13 bases between. CDR1 is WSHSY, CDR2 SAAADI, per germline. This CDR3 is CASRVGQLNEKLFF. The CDR3 DNA reads as TGCGCCAGCAGAGTAGGGCAGCTGAATGAAAAACTGTTTTTT.